Listed here is a single T cell receptor beta chain. This specimen belongs to a study of blood T cells in healthy people across ages. The authors ran a second PCR of about 6 to 11 cycles using a sample-barcoded 5' primer and a J-beta primer mix. TCRdb itself ran the 5' RACE reads through MiXCR, one entry per CDR3 protein. The sample has about 1.5 million distinct CDR3 sequences, around 40% seen once. V was cut by 4 bases and J by 3 bases, with 9 bases left in between. Germline V gives CDR1 SQVTM, CDR2 ANQGSEA. The CDR3 sequence is 12 residues long. The chain couples TRBV29-1 to TRBJ1-1; D gene ambiguous. This TCR derives from a woman aged 18-29 years in good health. What was sequenced was blood. The CDR3 loop is CSVVRMDTEAFF. DNA for the CDR3: TGCAGCGTTGTTCGTATGGACACTGAAGCTTTCTTT. Combining the CDR3 with reference TRBV29-1 and TRBJ1-1 gives the whole variable domain SAVISQKPSRDICQRGTSLTIQCQVDSQVTMMFWYRQQPGQSLTLIATANQGSEATYESGFVIDKFPISRPNLTFSTLTVSNMSPEDSSIYLCSVVRMDTEAFFGQGTRLTVV.